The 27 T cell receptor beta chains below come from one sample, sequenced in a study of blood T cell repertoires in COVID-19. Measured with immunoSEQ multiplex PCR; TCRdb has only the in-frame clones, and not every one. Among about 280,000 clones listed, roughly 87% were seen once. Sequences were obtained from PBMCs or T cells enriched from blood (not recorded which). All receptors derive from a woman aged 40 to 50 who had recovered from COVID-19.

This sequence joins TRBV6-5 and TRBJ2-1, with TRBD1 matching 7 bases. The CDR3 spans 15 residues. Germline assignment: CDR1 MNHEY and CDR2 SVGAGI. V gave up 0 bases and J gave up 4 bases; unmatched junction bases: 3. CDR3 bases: TGTGCCAGCAGTTACTCGGCGGACAGGTACAATGAGCAGTTCTTC. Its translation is CASSYSADRYNEQFF.

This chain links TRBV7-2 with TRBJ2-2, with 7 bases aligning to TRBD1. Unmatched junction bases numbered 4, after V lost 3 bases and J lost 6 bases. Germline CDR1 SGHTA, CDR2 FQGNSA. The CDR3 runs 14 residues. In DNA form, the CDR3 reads TGTGCCAGCAGCTTGCGACAGGGCGCCGGGGAGCTGTTTTTT. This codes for CASSLRQGAGELFF.

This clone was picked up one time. CDR3 in amino acids: CASNANRGSIYF. CDR3 DNA sequence: TGTGCCAGCAACGCGAACAGGGGGTCCATATATTTT. This sequence joins TRBV12-3 or TRBV12-4 and TRBJ1-3; 8 nucleotides line up with TRBD1. Trimming cost V 7 bases and J 11 bases; bases outside gene matches: 7. This CDR3 has 12 amino acids.

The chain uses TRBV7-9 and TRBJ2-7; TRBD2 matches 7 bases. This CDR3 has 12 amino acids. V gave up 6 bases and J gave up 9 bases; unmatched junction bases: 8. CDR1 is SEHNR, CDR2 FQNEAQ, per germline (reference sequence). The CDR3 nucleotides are TGTGCCAGCAGTGGGGCGGGAGTCACGCAGTACTTC. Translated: CASSGAGVTQYF.

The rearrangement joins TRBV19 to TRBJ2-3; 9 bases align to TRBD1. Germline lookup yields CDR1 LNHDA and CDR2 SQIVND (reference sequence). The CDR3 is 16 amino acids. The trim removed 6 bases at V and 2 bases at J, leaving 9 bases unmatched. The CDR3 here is CASREQGAVTTDTQYF. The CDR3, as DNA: TGTGCCAGTAGGGAACAGGGGGCGGTGACCACAGATACGCAGTATTTT. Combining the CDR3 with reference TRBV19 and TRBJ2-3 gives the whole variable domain DGGITQSPKYLFRKEGQNVTLSCEQNLNHDAMYWYRQDPGQGLRLIYYSQIVNDFQKGDIAEGYSVSREKKESFPLTVTSAQKNPTAFYLCASREQGAVTTDTQYFGPGTRLTVL.

CDR3 residues: CASTVGNTIYF. The CDR3 DNA is TGTGCCAGCACTGTCGGGAACACCATATATTTT. This chain connects TRBV12-3 or TRBV12-4 to TRBJ1-3, with D uncertain. The length of the CDR3 is 11 residues. The V gene lost 7 bases and the J gene lost 7 bases, with 8 bases spanning the gap.

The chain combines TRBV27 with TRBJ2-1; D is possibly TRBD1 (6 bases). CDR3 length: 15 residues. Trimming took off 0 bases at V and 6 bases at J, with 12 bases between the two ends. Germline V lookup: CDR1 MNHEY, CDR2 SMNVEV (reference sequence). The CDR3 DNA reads TGTGCCAGCAGTTTATCCCTGACAGGCGGCAATGAGCAGTTCTTC. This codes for CASSLSLTGGNEQFF.

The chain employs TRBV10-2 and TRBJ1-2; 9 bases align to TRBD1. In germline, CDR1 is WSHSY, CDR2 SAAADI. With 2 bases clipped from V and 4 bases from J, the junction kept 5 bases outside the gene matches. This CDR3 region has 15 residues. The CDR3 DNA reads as TGCGCCAGCAGTGAGCCGGGACAGGGTACCTATGGCTACACCTTC. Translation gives CASSEPGQGTYGYTF.

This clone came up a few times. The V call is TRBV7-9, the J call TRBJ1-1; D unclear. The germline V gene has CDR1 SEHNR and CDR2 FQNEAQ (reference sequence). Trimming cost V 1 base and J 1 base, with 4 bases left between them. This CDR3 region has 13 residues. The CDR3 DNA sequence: TGTGCCAGCAGCTTAGTGGCGAACACTGAAGCTTTCTTT. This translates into CASSLVANTEAFF.

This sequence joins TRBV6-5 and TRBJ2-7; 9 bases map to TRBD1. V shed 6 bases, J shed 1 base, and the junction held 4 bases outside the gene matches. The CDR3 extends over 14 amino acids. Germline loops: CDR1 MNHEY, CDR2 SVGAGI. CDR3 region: CASRRQGVSYEQYF. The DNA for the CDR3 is TGTGCCAGCAGGAGACAGGGGGTTTCCTACGAGCAGTACTTC.

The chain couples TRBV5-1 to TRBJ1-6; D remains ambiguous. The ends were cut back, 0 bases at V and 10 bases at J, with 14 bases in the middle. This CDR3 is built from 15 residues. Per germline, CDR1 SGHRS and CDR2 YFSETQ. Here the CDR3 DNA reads TGCGCCAGCAGCTTGGTTGCCGGGGTCGACTCACCCCTCCACTTT. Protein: CASSLVAGVDSPLHF.

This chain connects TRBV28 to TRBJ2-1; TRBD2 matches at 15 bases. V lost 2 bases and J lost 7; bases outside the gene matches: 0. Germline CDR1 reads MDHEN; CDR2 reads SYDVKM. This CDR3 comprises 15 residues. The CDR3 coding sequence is TGTGCCAGCAGTTTAGGGACTAGCGGGAGGAATGAGCAGTTCTTC. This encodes CASSLGTSGRNEQFF.

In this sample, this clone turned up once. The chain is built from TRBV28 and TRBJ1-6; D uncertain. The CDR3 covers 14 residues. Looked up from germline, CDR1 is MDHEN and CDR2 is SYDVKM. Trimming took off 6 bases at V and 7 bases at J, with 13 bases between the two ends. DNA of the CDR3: TGTGCCAGCAGCCCGGCAGGTTCAAATTCACCCCTCCACTTT. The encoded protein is CASSPAGSNSPLHF.

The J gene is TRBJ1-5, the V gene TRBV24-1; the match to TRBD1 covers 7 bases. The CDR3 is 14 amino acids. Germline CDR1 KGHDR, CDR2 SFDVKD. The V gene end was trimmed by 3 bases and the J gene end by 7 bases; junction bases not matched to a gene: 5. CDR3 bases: TGTGCCACCAGTGATACAGGGGCAGCCCAGCCCCAGCATTTT. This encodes CATSDTGAAQPQHF.

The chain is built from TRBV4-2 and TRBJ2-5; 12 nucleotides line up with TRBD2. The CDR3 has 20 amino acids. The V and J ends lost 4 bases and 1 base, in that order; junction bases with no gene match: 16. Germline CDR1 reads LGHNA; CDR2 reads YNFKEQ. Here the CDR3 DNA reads TGTGCCAGCAGCCCCTCCTCTAGCGGGAGGGCCCCCAAGTCCCAAGAGACCCAGTACTTC. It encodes CASSPSSSGRAPKSQETQYF.

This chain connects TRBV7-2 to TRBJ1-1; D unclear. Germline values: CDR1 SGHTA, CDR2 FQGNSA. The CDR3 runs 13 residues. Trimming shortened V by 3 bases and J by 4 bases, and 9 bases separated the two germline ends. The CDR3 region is CASSFSATTEAFF. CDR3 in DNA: TGTGCCAGCAGCTTTAGCGCAACCACTGAAGCTTTCTTT.

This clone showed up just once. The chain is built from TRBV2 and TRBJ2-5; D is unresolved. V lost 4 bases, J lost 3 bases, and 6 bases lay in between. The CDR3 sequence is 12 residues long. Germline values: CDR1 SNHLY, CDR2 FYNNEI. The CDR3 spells CASSAQEETQYF. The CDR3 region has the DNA TGTGCCAGCAGTGCCCAGGAAGAGACCCAGTACTTC.

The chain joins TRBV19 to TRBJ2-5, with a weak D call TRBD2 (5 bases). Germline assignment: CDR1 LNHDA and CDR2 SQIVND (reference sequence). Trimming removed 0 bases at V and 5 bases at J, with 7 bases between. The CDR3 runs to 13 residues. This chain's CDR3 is CASSIERGETQYF. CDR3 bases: TGTGCCAGTAGTATAGAAAGAGGGGAGACCCAGTACTTC. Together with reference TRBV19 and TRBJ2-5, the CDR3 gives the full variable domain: DGGITQSPKYLFRKEGQNVTLSCEQNLNHDAMYWYRQDPGQGLRLIYYSQIVNDFQKGDIAEGYSVSREKKESFPLTVTSAQKNPTAFYLCASSIERGETQYFGPGTRLLVL.

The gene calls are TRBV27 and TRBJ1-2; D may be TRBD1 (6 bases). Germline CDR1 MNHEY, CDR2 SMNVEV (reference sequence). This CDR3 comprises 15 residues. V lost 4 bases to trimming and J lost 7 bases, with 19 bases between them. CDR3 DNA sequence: TGTGCCAGCAGTTCGCTTAGACAGGTTGGACTTGGCTACACCTTC. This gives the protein CASSSLRQVGLGYTF.

CDR3 amino acids: CASSLEAGGSYEQYF. The CDR3 nucleotides are TGTGCCAGCAGCTTAGAGGCGGGAGGGTCCTACGAGCAGTACTTC. The chain employs TRBV7-9 and TRBJ2-7, with TRBD2 identical over 9 bases. Looked up from germline, CDR1 is SEHNR and CDR2 is FQNEAQ (reference sequence). J was trimmed by 1 base and V by 1 base; bases with no gene match: 2. The CDR3 contains 15 residues.

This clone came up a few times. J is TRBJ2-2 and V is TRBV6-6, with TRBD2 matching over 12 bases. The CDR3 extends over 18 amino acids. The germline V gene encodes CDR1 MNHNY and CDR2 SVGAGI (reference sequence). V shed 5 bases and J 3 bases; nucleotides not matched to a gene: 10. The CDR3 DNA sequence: TGTGCCAGCAGTCGGGAACTAGCGGGAGGTTTGTACACCGGGGAGCTGTTTTTT. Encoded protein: CASSRELAGGLYTGELFF.

The CDR3 here is CASSWGGNNEQFF. The CDR3 nucleotides read TGCGCCAGCAGCTGGGGCGGAAACAATGAGCAGTTCTTC. The rearrangement joins TRBV5-1 to TRBJ2-1, with a possible D match to TRBD1 (5 bases). The CDR3 sequence is 13 residues long. The V and J ends lost 3 bases and 5 bases respectively, with 9 bases between them. Germline V gene data show CDR1 as SGHRS and CDR2 as YFSETQ.

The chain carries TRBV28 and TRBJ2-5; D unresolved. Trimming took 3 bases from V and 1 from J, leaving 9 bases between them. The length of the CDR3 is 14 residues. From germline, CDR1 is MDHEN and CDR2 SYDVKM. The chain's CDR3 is CASSLSAIQETQYF. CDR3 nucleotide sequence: TGTGCCAGCAGTTTGTCTGCGATCCAAGAGACCCAGTACTTC.

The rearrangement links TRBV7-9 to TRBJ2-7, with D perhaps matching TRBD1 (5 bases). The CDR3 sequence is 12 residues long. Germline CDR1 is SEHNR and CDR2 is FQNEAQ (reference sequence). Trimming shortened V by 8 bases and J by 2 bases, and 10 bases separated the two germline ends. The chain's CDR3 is CASQTDTYEQYF. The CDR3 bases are TGTGCCAGCCAGACAGATACCTACGAGCAGTACTTC.

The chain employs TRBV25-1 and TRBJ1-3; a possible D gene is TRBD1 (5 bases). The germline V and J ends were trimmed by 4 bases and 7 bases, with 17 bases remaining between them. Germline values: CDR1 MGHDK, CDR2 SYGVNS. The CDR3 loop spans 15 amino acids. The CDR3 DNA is TGTGCCAGCAGTGTTTCGTCTTCCTCAGGGAACACCATATATTTT. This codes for CASSVSSSSGNTIYF.

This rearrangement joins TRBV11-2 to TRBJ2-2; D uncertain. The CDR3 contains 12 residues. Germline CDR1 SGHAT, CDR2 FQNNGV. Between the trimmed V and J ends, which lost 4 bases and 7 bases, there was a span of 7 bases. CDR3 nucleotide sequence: TGTGCCAGCAGCTCAAACGGCGGGGAGCTGTTTTTT. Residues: CASSSNGGELFF.

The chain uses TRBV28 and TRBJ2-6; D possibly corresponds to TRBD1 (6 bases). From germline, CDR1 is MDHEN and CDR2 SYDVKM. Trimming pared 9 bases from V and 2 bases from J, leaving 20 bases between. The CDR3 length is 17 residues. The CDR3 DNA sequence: TGTGCCAGTACAGTTTATCTTGGGGGCGCTGGGGCCAACGTCCTGACTTTC. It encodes CASTVYLGGAGANVLTF.